The TCR beta chain under discussion was sequenced for a study of spatial heterogeneity in lung cancer. Study context: The study observed each unique TCR and UMI combination more than ten times on average in raw reads.

Time point meaning: sample taken at primary tumor resection. No cell sorting; template was whole RNA from tumor, lung tissue or PBMC. A unique molecular identifier was carried by every single TCR cDNA molecule. TCRdb fed the 5' RACE reads into MiXCR, producing one record per CDR3 protein. The table records some 39,000 distinct CDR3 sequences, approximately 6.8% of them present only once. From germline, CDR1 is SGHRS and CDR2 YFSETQ. Trimming removed 4 bases at V and 7 bases at J, with 20 bases between. This CDR3 comprises 15 residues. Sequences were derived from PBMCs, sampled at surgery. This receptor was taken from a female donor with early-stage non-small cell lung cancer. The chain links TRBV5-1 to TRBJ1-1, with D perhaps TRBD1 (5 bases). In nucleotides, the CDR3 is TGCGCCAGCAGCGTGGTCCCGGGGCCAGCGGGTGAAGCTTTCTTT. Protein: CASSVVPGPAGEAFF.